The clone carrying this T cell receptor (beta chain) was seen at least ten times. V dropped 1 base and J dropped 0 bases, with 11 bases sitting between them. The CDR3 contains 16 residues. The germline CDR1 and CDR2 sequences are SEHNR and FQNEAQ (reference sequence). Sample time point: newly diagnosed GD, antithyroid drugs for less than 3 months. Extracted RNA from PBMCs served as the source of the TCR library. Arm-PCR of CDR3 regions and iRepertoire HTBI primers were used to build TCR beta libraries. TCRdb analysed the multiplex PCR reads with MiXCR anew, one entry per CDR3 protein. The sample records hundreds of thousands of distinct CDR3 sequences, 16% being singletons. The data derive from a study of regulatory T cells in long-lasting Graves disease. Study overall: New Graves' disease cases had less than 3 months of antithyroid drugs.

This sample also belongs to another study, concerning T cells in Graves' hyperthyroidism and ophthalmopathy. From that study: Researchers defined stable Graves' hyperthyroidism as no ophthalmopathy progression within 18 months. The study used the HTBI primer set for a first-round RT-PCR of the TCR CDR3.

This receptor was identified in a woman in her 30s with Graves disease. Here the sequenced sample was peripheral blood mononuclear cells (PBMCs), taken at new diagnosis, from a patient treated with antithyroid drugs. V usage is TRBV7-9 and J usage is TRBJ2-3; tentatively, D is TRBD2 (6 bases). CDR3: CASSLGLDLSTDTQYF. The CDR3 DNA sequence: TGTGCCAGCAGCTTAGGACTAGACTTAAGCACAGATACGCAGTATTTT.